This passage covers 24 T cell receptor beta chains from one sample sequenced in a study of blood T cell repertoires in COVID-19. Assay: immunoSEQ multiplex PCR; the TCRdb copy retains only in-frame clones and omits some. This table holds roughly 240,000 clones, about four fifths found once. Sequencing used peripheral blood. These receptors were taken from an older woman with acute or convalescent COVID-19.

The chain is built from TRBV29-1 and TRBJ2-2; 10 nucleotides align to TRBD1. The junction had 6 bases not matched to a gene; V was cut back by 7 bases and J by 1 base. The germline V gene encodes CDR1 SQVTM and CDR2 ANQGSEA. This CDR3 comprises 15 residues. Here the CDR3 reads CSGSTGGGNTGELFF. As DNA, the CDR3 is TGCAGCGGATCGACAGGGGGCGGGAACACCGGGGAGCTGTTTTTT.

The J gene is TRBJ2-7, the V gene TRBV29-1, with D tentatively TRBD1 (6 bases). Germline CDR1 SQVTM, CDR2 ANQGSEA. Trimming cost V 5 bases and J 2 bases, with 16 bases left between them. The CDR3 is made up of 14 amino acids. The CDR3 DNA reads TGCAGCGTTCAACAACAGGGTCCCCCCTACGAGCAGTACTTC. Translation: CSVQQQGPPYEQYF.

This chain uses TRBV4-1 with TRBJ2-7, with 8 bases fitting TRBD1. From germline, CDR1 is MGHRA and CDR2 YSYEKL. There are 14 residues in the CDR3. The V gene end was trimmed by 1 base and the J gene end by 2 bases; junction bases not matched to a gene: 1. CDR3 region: CASSQGQGTYEQYF. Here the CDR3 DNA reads TGCGCCAGCAGCCAAGGACAGGGGACCTACGAGCAGTACTTC.

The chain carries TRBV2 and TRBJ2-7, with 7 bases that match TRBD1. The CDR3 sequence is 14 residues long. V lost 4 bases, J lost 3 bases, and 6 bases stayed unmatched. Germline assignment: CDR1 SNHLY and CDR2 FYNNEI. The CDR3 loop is CASSVQGVSYEQYF. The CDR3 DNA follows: TGTGCCAGCAGTGTCCAGGGGGTAAGCTACGAGCAGTACTTC.

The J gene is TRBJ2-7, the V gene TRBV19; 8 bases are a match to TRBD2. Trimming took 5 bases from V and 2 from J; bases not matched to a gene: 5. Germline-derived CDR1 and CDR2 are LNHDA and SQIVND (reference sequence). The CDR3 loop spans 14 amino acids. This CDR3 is CASSVKRGPYEQYF. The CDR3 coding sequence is TGTGCCAGTAGTGTTAAGCGGGGGCCCTACGAGCAGTACTTC.

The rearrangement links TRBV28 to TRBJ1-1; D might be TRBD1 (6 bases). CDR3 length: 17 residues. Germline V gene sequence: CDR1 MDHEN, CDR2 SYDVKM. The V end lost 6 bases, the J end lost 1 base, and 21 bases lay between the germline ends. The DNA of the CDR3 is TGTGCCAGCAGCCCTGATGGCAGGGGCCCTCGGAACACTGAAGCTTTCTTT. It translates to CASSPDGRGPRNTEAFF.

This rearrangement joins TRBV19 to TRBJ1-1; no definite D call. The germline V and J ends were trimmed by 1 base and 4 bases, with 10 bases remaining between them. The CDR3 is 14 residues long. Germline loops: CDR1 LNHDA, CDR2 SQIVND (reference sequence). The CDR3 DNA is TGTGCCAGTAGTATAGCGGGGAGAGGCACTGAAGCTTTCTTT. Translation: CASSIAGRGTEAFF.

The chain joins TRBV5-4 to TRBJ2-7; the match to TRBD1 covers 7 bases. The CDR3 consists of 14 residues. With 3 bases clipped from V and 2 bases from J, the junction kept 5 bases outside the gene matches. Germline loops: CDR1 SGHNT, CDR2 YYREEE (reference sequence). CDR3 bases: TGTGCCAGCAGCTCCCAGGGACAGCCCTACGAGCAGTACTTC. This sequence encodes CASSSQGQPYEQYF. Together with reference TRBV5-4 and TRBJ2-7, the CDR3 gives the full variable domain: ETGVTQSPTHLIKTRGQQVTLRCSSQSGHNTVSWYQQALGQGPQFIFQYYREEENGRGNFPPRFSGLQFPNYSSELNVNALELDDSALYLCASSSQGQPYEQYFGPGTRLTVT.

CDR3 coding DNA: TGTGCCAGCAGTTTGACAGGGGGGAGGCGCACAGATACGCAGTATTTT. Protein sequence: CASSLTGGRRTDTQYF. The V call is TRBV6-6, the J call TRBJ2-3; the match to TRBD1 covers 9 bases. Germline trimming cut 4 bases from V and 1 base from J; bases unmatched to any gene: 6. CDR3 length: 16 amino acids. CDR1 is MNHNY and CDR2 is SVGAGI in the germline V gene (reference sequence).

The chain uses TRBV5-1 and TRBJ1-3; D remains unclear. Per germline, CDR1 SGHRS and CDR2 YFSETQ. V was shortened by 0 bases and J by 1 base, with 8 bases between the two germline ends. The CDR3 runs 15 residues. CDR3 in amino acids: CASSLAAASGNTIYF. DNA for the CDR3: TGCGCCAGCAGCTTGGCGGCAGCGTCTGGAAACACCATATATTTT.

Here the CDR3 reads CASLDTGAQETQYF. Written as DNA, the CDR3 is TGTGCCAGCCTAGACACAGGGGCACAAGAGACCCAGTACTTC. V usage is TRBV7-9 and J usage is TRBJ2-5; 7 bases are a match to TRBD1. The junction had 8 bases not matched to a gene; V was cut back by 8 bases and J by 2 bases. Germline assignment: CDR1 SEHNR and CDR2 FQNEAQ (reference sequence). This CDR3 has 14 residues.

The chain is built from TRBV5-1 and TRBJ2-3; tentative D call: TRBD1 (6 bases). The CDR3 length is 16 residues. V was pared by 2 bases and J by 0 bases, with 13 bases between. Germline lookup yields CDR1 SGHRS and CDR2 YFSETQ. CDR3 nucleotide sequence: TGCGCCAGCAGCTTTTCATCGCAGGGGAGCACAGATACGCAGTATTTT. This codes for CASSFSSQGSTDTQYF.

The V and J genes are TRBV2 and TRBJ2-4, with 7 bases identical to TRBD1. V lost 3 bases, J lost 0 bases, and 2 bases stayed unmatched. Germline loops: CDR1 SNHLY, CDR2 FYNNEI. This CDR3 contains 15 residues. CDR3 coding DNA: TGTGCCAGCAGTGACGAGGGGGCAGCCAAAAACATTCAGTACTTC. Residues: CASSDEGAAKNIQYF.

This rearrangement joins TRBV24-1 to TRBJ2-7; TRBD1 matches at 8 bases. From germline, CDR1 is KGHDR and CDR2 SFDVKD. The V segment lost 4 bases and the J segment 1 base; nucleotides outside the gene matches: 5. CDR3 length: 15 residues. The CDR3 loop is CATSDPGQDSYEQYF. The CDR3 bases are TGTGCCACCAGTGACCCGGGACAGGATTCCTACGAGCAGTACTTC.

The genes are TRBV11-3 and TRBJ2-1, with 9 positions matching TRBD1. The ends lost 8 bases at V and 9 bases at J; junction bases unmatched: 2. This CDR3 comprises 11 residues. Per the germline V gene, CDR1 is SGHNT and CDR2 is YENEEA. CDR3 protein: CASGTGPEQFF. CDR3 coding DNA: TGTGCCAGCGGGACAGGGCCTGAGCAGTTCTTC.

CDR3 in amino acids: CASSQDWNQETQYF. CDR3 nucleotide sequence: TGTGCCAGCAGTCAGGACTGGAACCAAGAGACCCAGTACTTC. The chain couples TRBV7-2 to TRBJ2-5, with D possibly matching TRBD2 (5 bases). The V end was cut by 6 bases, the J end by 0 bases, with 11 bases between. Germline CDR1 is SGHTA and CDR2 is FQGNSA. This CDR3 comprises 14 residues.

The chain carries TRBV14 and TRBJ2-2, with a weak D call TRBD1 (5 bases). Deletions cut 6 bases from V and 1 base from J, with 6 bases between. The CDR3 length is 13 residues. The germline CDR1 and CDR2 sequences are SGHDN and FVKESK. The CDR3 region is CASRQVNTGELFF. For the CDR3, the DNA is TGTGCCAGCAGACAGGTGAACACCGGGGAGCTGTTTTTT. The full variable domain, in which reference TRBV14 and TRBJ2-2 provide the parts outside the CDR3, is EAGVTQFPSHSVIEKGQTVTLRCDPISGHDNLYWYRRVMGKEIKFLLHFVKESKQDESGMPNNRFLAERTGGTYSTLKVQPAELEDSGVYFCASRQVNTGELFFGEGSRLTVL.

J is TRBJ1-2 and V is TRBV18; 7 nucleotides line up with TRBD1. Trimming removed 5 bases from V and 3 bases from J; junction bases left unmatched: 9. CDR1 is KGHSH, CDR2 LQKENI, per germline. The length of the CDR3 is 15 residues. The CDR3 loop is CASSSTTGTDYGYTF. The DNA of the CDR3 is TGTGCCAGCTCATCTACTACCGGGACAGACTATGGCTACACCTTC.

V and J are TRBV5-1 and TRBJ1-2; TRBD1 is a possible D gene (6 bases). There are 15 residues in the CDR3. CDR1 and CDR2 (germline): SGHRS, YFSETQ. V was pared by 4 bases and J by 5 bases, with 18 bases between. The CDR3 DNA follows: TGCGCCAGCAGCCAAACCATACAGGGTCTTTATGGCTACACCTTC. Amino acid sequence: CASSQTIQGLYGYTF.

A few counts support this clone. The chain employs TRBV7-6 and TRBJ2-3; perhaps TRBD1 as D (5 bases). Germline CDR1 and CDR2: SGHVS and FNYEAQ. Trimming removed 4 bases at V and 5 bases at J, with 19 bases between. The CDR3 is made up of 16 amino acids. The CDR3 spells CASSSLGQSLKDTQYF. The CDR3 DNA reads TGTGCCAGCAGCTCCCTGGGGCAGAGTTTGAAAGATACGCAGTATTTT.

CDR3 DNA sequence: TGTGCCAGCAGGGATCGGACAGGGGGCAACACTGAAGCTTTCTTT. Translated, it gives CASRDRTGGNTEAFF. The V and J genes are TRBV2 and TRBJ1-1; 11 bases match TRBD1. CDR3 length: 15 amino acids. Losses at the gene ends were 6 bases for V and 2 bases for J; bases not matched to a gene: 5. In germline, CDR1 is SNHLY, CDR2 FYNNEI.

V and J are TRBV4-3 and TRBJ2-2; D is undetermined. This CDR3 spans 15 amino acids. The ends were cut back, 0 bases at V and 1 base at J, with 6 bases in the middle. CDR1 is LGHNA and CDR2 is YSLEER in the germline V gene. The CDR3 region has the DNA TGCGCCAGCAGCCAAGATAAGCTGAACACCGGGGAGCTGTTTTTT. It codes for CASSQDKLNTGELFF.

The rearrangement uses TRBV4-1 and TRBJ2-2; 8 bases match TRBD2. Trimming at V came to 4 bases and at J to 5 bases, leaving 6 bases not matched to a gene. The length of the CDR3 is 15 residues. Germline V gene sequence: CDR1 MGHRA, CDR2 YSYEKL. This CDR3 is CASSLWAGGTGELFF. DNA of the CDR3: TGCGCCAGCAGCCTATGGGCGGGGGGAACCGGGGAGCTGTTTTTT.

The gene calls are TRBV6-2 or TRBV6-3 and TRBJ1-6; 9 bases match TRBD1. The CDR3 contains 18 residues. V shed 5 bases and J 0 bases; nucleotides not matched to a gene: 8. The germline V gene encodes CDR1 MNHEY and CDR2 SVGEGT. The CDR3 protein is CASSTRTGASSYNSPLHF. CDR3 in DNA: TGTGCCAGCAGTACCCGGACAGGGGCTAGCTCCTATAATTCACCCCTCCACTTT.